These 2 T cell receptor beta chains share one sample of origin, sequenced in a study of cytotoxic CD8 clonotypes in ibrutinib-treated CLL. TCRdb's copy holds only in-frame clones and misses some; the assay was immunoSEQ multiplex PCR. The sample yields 35,000 to 50,000 clones, 60% to 75% seen once. This material consisted of PBMCs, taken at disease progression, from a patient treated with ibrutinib. These receptors came from a human donor with chronic lymphocytic leukemia.

The V and J genes are TRBV9 and TRBJ1-3, with D hard to call. V dropped 2 bases and J dropped 0 bases, with 9 bases sitting between them. There are 15 residues in the CDR3. Germline lookup yields CDR1 SGDLS and CDR2 YYNGEE. The CDR3 spells CASSVLSDSGNTIYF. CDR3 sequence (DNA): TGTGCCAGCAGCGTCCTTAGTGACTCTGGAAACACCATATATTTT.

V usage is TRBV7-6 and J usage is TRBJ1-1, with D hard to call. The CDR3 is 16 amino acids. Per the germline V gene, CDR1 is SGHVS and CDR2 is FNYEAQ. V lost 1 base, J lost 3 bases, and 15 bases lay in between. CDR3: CASSLEQARVYTEAFF. The CDR3 DNA is TGTGCCAGCAGCTTAGAGCAGGCGCGGGTGTACACTGAAGCTTTCTTT.